This T cell receptor (beta chain) was identified in a study of blood T cell repertoires in COVID-19. The CDR3 runs to 15 residues. V lost 0 bases to trimming and J lost 6 bases, with 11 bases between them. Germline V gene sequence: CDR1 MGHRA, CDR2 YSYEKL. The table came from immunoSEQ multiplex PCR; TCRdb's copy has only in-frame clones and leaves some out. This sample carries about 330,000 clones, roughly 87% of them seen once, and the ten largest clones take 7.5% to 10%. This clone was counted a few times. The clonotype was recovered from a man younger than 40 with COVID-19, enrolled during active disease. The rearrangement links TRBV4-1 to TRBJ1-4; the D gene is possibly TRBD1 (5 bases). Material for sequencing was peripheral blood. CDR3 protein: CASSQEGREYEKLFF. Written as DNA, the CDR3 is TGCGCCAGCAGCCAAGAGGGGCGCGAATATGAAAAACTGTTTTTT.